What follows are 13 T cell receptor beta chains derived from one specimen sequenced in a study of cytomegalovirus exposure and HLA in healthy donors. Amplification used 60 Vbeta primers and 13 Jbeta primers. TCRdb keeps only in-frame clones here, not all; method: immunoSEQ multiplex PCR. Here the sample spans under 150,000 clones, roughly three fifths being singletons. Input material: PBMCs. The receptors were sampled from a woman aged 40 to 55 in good health and CMV-seronegative.

The chain combines TRBV10-3 with TRBJ2-3; a weak D match, TRBD1 (6 bases). From germline, CDR1 is ENHRY and CDR2 SYGVKD. Deletions cut 5 bases from V and 3 bases from J, with 9 bases between. This CDR3 contains 13 residues. Here the CDR3 reads CAISSGATDTQYF. The DNA for the CDR3 is TGTGCCATCAGTTCAGGGGCAACAGATACGCAGTATTTT.

The chain has TRBV4-1 and TRBJ2-7; no definite D call. The ends were cut back, 1 base at V and 1 base at J, with 8 bases in the middle. The CDR3 is made up of 14 amino acids. Germline V lookup: CDR1 MGHRA, CDR2 YSYEKL. CDR3 sequence reads: CASSQGPGSYEQYF. DNA of the CDR3: TGCGCCAGCAGCCAAGGACCAGGTTCCTACGAGCAGTACTTC.

This clone has a single count. The chain has TRBV6-5 and TRBJ1-6, with TRBD1 identical over 9 bases. The CDR3 runs to 14 residues. Unmatched junction bases numbered 7, after V lost 6 bases and J lost 10 bases. Germline CDR1 and CDR2: MNHEY and SVGAGI. CDR3 region: CASRWTGDRSPLHF. In nucleotides, the CDR3 is TGTGCCAGCAGGTGGACAGGGGATCGGTCACCCCTCCACTTT.

The chain has TRBV28 and TRBJ2-7; 7 positions match TRBD2. Germline V lookup: CDR1 MDHEN, CDR2 SYDVKM. This CDR3 has 15 residues. J gave up 2 bases and V 6 bases, and 10 bases lay outside the gene matches. Here the CDR3 reads CASRTRWEGAYEQYF. The CDR3 DNA reads as TGTGCCAGCAGAACCCGTTGGGAGGGCGCCTACGAGCAGTACTTC.

The genes are TRBV19 and TRBJ2-5, with 12 nucleotides matching TRBD2. The junction had 11 bases not matched to a gene; V was cut back by 1 base and J by 5 bases. CDR3 length: 18 amino acids. Germline CDR1 LNHDA, CDR2 SQIVND (reference sequence). CDR3 nucleotide sequence: TGTGCCAGTAGTATAGCGCTAGCGGGGGGGCCCAGGGTCGAGACCCAGTACTTC. Translating gives CASSIALAGGPRVETQYF.

The V and J genes are TRBV6-1 and TRBJ1-6, with TRBD1 matching 7 bases. V lost 11 bases and J lost 9; bases outside the gene matches: 7. Per germline, CDR1 MNHNS and CDR2 SASEGT. The CDR3 has 12 residues. DNA for the CDR3: TGTGCCGAAAGGGGGCTTGGTTCACCCCTCCACTTT. The encoded protein is CAERGLGSPLHF.

Worth noting for this clone: At one end, the junction sequence differs from germline, possibly due to a read error. This chain joins TRBV7-8 and TRBJ1-5; D unresolved. This CDR3 comprises 8 residues. CDR1 is SGHVS and CDR2 is FQNEAQ in the germline V gene. The CDR3 protein is CASSLARF. CDR3 nucleotides: TGTGCCAGCAGCTTAGCCAGGTTT.

As to this clone: This CDR3 is also generated by other DNA sequences in the sample. This chain links TRBV5-1 with TRBJ2-3; D unclear. Per germline, CDR1 SGHRS and CDR2 YFSETQ. The CDR3 is made up of 13 amino acids. Between the trimmed V and J ends, which lost 0 bases and 1 base, there was a span of 3 bases. CDR3 DNA: TGCGCCAGCAGCTTGGCGGGCACAGATACGCAGTATTTT. Amino acids: CASSLAGTDTQYF.

About this clone: This sample also contains other DNA sequences that code for the same CDR3. The J gene is TRBJ1-1, the V gene TRBV30; D ambiguous. Germline V gene lookup returns CDR1 GTSNPN and CDR2 SVGIG (reference sequence). This CDR3 is built from 13 residues. V lost 0 bases and J lost 1, with 6 bases in between. CDR3 sequence (DNA): TGTGCCTGGAGTGTTAACAGGAACACTGAAGCTTTCTTT. It yields the protein CAWSVNRNTEAFF. Full variable domain (missing parts from reference TRBV30 and TRBJ1-1): SQTIHQWPATLVQPVGSPLSLECTVEGTSNPNLYWYRQAAGRGLQLLFYSVGIGQISSEVPQNLSASRPQDRQFILSSKKLLLSDSGFYLCAWSVNRNTEAFFGQGTRLTVV.

The chain employs TRBV2 and TRBJ1-1; 7 bases fit TRBD1. This CDR3 has 13 residues. Germline values: CDR1 SNHLY, CDR2 FYNNEI. Germline trimming cut 9 bases from V and 0 bases from J; bases unmatched to any gene: 4. DNA for the CDR3: TGTGCCAGGGGGACAGTTATGAACACTGAAGCTTTCTTT. Translating it yields CARGTVMNTEAFF.

This chain joins TRBV29-1 and TRBJ1-2; D not resolved. V lost 4 bases and J 4 bases, leaving 16 bases between the germline ends. The CDR3 runs 14 residues. Germline CDR1 is SQVTM and CDR2 is ANQGSEA. The CDR3 sequence is CSVAEQMGVYGYTF. The CDR3 nucleotides read TGCAGCGTTGCCGAACAAATGGGAGTCTATGGCTACACCTTC.

This clone has just a few counts. J is TRBJ2-7 and V is TRBV30, with D perhaps TRBD1 (6 bases). Germline V gives CDR1 GTSNPN, CDR2 SVGIG (reference sequence). The CDR3 runs to 13 residues. Trimming removed 2 bases at V and 5 bases at J, with 13 bases between. The CDR3 DNA reads TGTGCCTGGAGTCGTGGACAGTTAAACGAGCAGTACTTC. Amino acid sequence: CAWSRGQLNEQYF.

The gene calls are TRBV27 and TRBJ1-1; TRBD1 aligns across 7 bases. The CDR3 is 17 residues long. After removal of 5 bases from V and 1 base from J, the junction contained 13 bases not matched to a gene. From germline, CDR1 is MNHEY and CDR2 SMNVEV (reference sequence). CDR3 sequence reads: CASSTTRDSLWNTEAFF. The CDR3 DNA follows: TGTGCCAGCAGTACCACCCGGGACAGTTTATGGAACACTGAAGCTTTCTTT.